This T cell receptor (beta chain) was identified in a study of cytomegalovirus exposure and HLA in healthy donors. General observations from the study: When presence/absence was analysed, sequencing depth was taken to be roughly uniform across donors. Reportedly, TCR beta sequences accurately predicted HLA-A and HLA-B alleles in most subjects. Earlier analysis looked at TCR beta V segments, and most were productive about 90% or about 30% of the time.

13 Jbeta primers and 60 Vbeta primers were used for the PCR. TCRdb keeps only in-frame clones here, not all; method: immunoSEQ multiplex PCR. The sample has about 250,000 clones, roughly 70% seen once; the top ten hold under 2.5%. V dropped 6 bases and J dropped 5; count of bases not matched to a gene: 8. Germline values: CDR1 MNHEY, CDR2 SMNVEV (reference sequence). This CDR3 contains 15 residues. Concerning this clone: Its antigen remains unknown.

Specimen: PBMCs. The receptor comes from a female donor in good health and CMV-seronegative. V is TRBV27 and J is TRBJ2-3, with TRBD2 matching 10 bases. The CDR3 DNA is TGTGCCAGCAGCCCAAGCCCTAGCGGGAGAGATACGCAGTATTTT. Translating it yields CASSPSPSGRDTQYF.